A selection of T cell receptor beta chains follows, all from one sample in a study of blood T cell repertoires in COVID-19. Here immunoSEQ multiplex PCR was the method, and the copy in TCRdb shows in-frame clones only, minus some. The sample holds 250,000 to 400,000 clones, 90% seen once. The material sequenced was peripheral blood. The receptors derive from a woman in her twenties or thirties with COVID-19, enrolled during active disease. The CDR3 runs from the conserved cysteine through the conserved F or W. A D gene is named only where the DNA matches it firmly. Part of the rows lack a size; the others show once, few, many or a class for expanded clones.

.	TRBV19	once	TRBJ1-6	.	CASTSGHLQRSLHF
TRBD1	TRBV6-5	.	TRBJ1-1	TGTGCCAGCAGTTATGACAGGGAGAACACTGAAGCTTTCTTT	CASSYDRENTEAFF
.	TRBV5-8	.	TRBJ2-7	TGTGCCAGCAGCTTGGGGGGCCCCTACGAGCAGTACTTC	CASSLGGPYEQYF
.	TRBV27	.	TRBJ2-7	TGTGCCAGCAGTCCCCCTCCGTGGGGGGTCAGCTCCTACGAGCAGTACTTC	CASSPPPWGVSSYEQYF
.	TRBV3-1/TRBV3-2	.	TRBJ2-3	TGTGCCAGCAGCCGCGACACCACAGATACGCAGTATTTT	CASSRDTTDTQYF
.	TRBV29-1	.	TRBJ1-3	TGCAGCGCGCTGTCCTCTGGAAACACCATATATTTT	CSALSSGNTIYF
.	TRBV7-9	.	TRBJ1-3	TGTGCCAGCAGCTTAGGGGGGCCGGACACCATATATTTT	CASSLGGPDTIYF
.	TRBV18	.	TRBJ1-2	TGTGCCAGCTCACCAGAACGACAGAATGGCTACACCTTC	CASSPERQNGYTF
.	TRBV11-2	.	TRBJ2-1	TGTGCCAGCAGCCTGAGCGGTAGCGGAAACAATGAGCAGTTCTTC	CASSLSGSGNNEQFF
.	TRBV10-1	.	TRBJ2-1	TGCGCCAGCTTCGGGATAGTTGGTCCTCGCTACAATGAGCAGTTCTTC	CASFGIVGPRYNEQFF
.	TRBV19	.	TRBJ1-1	TGTGCCAGTAGTATGACAGGACTGAACACTGAAGCTTTCTTT	CASSMTGLNTEAFF
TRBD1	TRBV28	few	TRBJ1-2	TGTGCCAGCAGTCGGTTGGACAGGGTCCTAAACTATGGCTACACCTTC	CASSRLDRVLNYGYTF
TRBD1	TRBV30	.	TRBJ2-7	TGTGCCTGGAGTACAGGGGGTCCCTACGAGCAGTACTTC	CAWSTGGPYEQYF
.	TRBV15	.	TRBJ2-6	TGTGCCACCAGTTTGGGGGGCTCTGGGGCCAACGTCCTGACTTTC	CATSLGGSGANVLTF
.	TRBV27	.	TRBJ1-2	TGTGCCAGCAGTTCAAATTCCGGGTTCTACTATGGCTACACCTTC	CASSSNSGFYYGYTF
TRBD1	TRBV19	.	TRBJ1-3	TGTGCCAGTAGTATGACAGGGTATCTCTCTGGAAACACCATATATTTT	CASSMTGYLSGNTIYF
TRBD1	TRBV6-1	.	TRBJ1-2	TGTGCCAGCAGTGAAGGGACAGGGGGCGGATCTGGCTACACCTTC	CASSEGTGGGSGYTF
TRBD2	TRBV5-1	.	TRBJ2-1	TGCGCCAGCAGCTCTCTAGCGGGAGCTCACAATGAGCAGTTCTTC	CASSSLAGAHNEQFF